This TCR beta chain emerged from a study of cytomegalovirus exposure and HLA in healthy donors (dated 2017 in TCRdb). As for the study more broadly: According to an earlier analysis of 450 to 650 of the donors, some 180 million T cells yielded over 90 million unique TCR beta sequences and approximately 300 Gb of sequence data. Along with the approximately 670-subject first cohort, a separate validation cohort of more than 90 different subjects was used. The study combined high-throughput TCR immunosequencing, statistical association of individual TCRs with disease status, and machine learning to predict cytomegalovirus infection status. A later analysis re-examined previously published TCR beta repertoires from roughly 720 donors and added high-resolution HLA genotyping to investigate patterns of TCR occurrence. Roughly five DR-DQ haplotypes were handled as single units for association and clustering, since linkage in the cohort was strong. An earlier analysis of several hundred of the donors used high-throughput TCR beta sequencing to judge whether each TCR beta V gene segment behaved as functional or pseudogenic. Donor age, sex, ethnicity and CMV serostatus were collected together with the repertoire data. HLA typing included class I and class II loci at four-digit resolution. The study aimed to test whether signatures of past pathogen exposure could be identified by cataloging public T cell receptors. In the later analysis, no new phenotypic data were used to find candidate immune exposures; instead, reliance was placed on TCR beta sequences and their occurrence across donors. Of the approximately 400 genotyped donors, roughly 85% fell in the genetic ancestry cluster associated with self-reported Caucasian donors. Using immunosequencing, the study profiled T cell repertoires from approximately 700 subjects and related those repertoires to cytomegalovirus serostatus. All discovery cohort repertoires had been generated using a single sequencing platform. Approximately 330 gigabases of sequencing data and around 90 million unique TCR sequences made up an early release that covered several hundred HLA-typed donors. Typing coverage differed by locus: A, B, C, DRB1 and DQB1 were typed in about 620-640 donors, DQA1 in about 560, DPA1 in 600 to 610, and DPB1 in around 440. On average, around 240,000 unique TCR beta nucleotide sequences were sequenced per donor among a few hundred genotyped donors of the cohort, with roughly a sixth of those sequences being non-productive. A later genetic analysis used genome-wide SNP genotypes for about three fifths of the 666 donors, treating that subset as a discovery cohort.

Turning to this clone: The target of this receptor is not known. Qualities for individual bases were not recorded, and no much larger clone is one base off.

The paper as a whole reports these results and caveats: Most TCR sequences were seen in very few donors, while some public TCRs were found in many individuals. Assigning TCR associations to individual alleles was difficult when HLA alleles, especially DR and DQ, strongly co-occurred. This cohort had only TCR beta chains sequenced, and the lack of alpha or paired-chain data limited which features could be detected. In a later analysis, TCR association rates were found to vary across HLA loci, with the most associated TCRs seen for DRB1 alleles and the fewest for HLA-C alleles. Correlated functional status among segregating V segments might be attributable to linkage disequilibrium, but an unknown experimental factor could not be ruled out. A total of 150 to 200 TCR beta chains were listed by the study as associated with cytomegalovirus. In a later analysis, most CMV-associated TCR beta chains were found to appear HLA-restricted, with HLA associations seemingly driven largely by CMV exposure. At a false discovery rate of 0.05, a later analysis linked some 17,000 TCR beta sequences to specific HLA alleles. In a later analysis, HLA-associated TCR beta chains were found to be more clonally expanded and to have lower generation probabilities than equally common non-associated chains. Cytomegalovirus status was reported to be diagnosed by the classifier with high specificity and sensitivity in both the original and validation cohorts. Because some donors lacked HLA typing at each locus, the association tests relied only on the typed subset. A further reported finding was that TCR beta sequences accurately predicted the HLA-A and HLA-B alleles for most subjects in the first cohort. The authors suggested that the approach could potentially be generalized to other disease states and immunological phenotypes. Three of the identified cytomegalovirus-associated TCR beta chains were confirmed in vitro to be specific for cytomegalovirus antigens. An association between a missense DCLRE1C variant and V-gene and J-gene trimming of TCR beta chains was found in a later genetic analysis and replicated in an independent cohort. Because the 87-base-pair reads could not distinguish some IMGT-functional V segments, including TRBV6-2 and TRBV6-3, those segments were excluded. Sequencing depth was assumed to be roughly uniform across donors in the presence/absence analyses, though that assumption may not hold. A cluster of highly shared sequence variants was judged likely to represent a technical artifact of the sequencing pipeline. An earlier analysis of around 540 of the donors showed that most TCR beta V segments appeared in productive rearrangements either about 90% or about 30% of the time, which broadly matched IMGT annotations. About 17 rarely observed V segments, including chromosome 9 orphons, were excluded from the earlier analysis of several hundred of the donors because counts were too low. In a later analysis, several top co-occurrence clusters were reported to appear linked to parvovirus B19, influenza, CMV and Epstein-Barr virus. Immune exposure information for the cohort was limited to CMV serostatus. According to a later genetic analysis, donors in an Asian-associated ancestry cluster had fewer N-insertions in productive TCRs than the approximately 650-donor mean.

Library creation used the immunoSEQ multiplex PCR assay. For the multiplex PCR, a mixture combining 60 forward primers for TCR Vbeta segments and 13 reverse primers for TCR Jbeta segments was used. The CDR3 region of rearranged TCR beta genes was amplified from genomic DNA by a multiplex PCR assay. The Illumina HiSeq System was used to sequence the amplified TCR beta libraries as 87-base-pair reads. In the authors' own workflow: A later analysis counted about 80 million unique TCR beta chains across the 700 or so repertoires, and some 11 million of these chains were shared by at least two donors. A nearest-neighbor algorithm error-corrected the raw reads and collapsed the reads into unique sequences, merging closely related sequences to remove PCR and sequencing errors. CDR3 sequences were aligned to IMGT reference sequences to assign V, D and J gene segments. Each retained sequence needed at least a six-nucleotide match to both a V gene segment and a J gene segment. A rearrangement counted as productive if the CDR3 had no stop codons and remained in frame with V and J, and every other rearrangement counted as non-productive. CDR3 was defined according to IMGT convention as the region running from the second conserved V-encoded cysteine to the conserved J-encoded phenylalanine. In an earlier analysis of around 600 of the donors, sequences lacking an unambiguous match to a single V gene segment were excluded. An earlier analysis of 587 of the donors called V segments functional above 56.7% productive rearrangements and segregating when the between-donor standard deviation exceeded 5%. A statistical classification framework was built to diagnose cytomegalovirus status from the catalog of TCR beta chain sequences. V and J gene assignment, in a later analysis, came from comparing TCR nucleotide sequences with IMGT/GENE-DB human TR gene sequences. The TCRdist pipeline was used in a later analysis to assign CDR3 sequences and most-parsimonious VDJ recombination scenarios. In a later analysis, every TCR beta chain was defined by the combination of its CDR3 amino acid sequence and its V-gene family, and reads without a unique V-gene family were dropped. A later analysis removed 550 to 700 highly shared, low-generation-probability nucleotide sequences to deal with suspected cross-contamination and a sequencing artifact. For each public chain, a later analysis derived a clonal expansion index from normalized ranks of inferred template counts within each repertoire. In a later analysis, generation probabilities were computed with a VDJ recombination model fitted to out-of-frame rearrangements, and the resulting probabilities were checked against IGoR. In a later analysis, hypergeometric tests were used to score TCR-TCR, TCR-HLA and TCR-CMV co-occurrence, with a repertoire-size bias correction applied to TCR pairs. A later analysis estimated false discovery rates by permuting HLA or CMV assignments 20 times. A later analysis grouped co-occurring TCRs with DBSCAN, adding TCRdist sequence similarity when clustering within HLA-allele-positive subsets. Co-occurrence clustering excluded repertoires with fewer than 30,000 or more than 120,000 public chains, plus five with anomalous nucleotide sharing. Not all clones reach the TCRdb copy of this immuneACCESS table, which keeps in-frame sequences only. Checked studies attribute under half of the gap to unresolved V genes and leave the rest unexplained. The V and J calls and the clone size are those of that table, but D and trimming were determined from the DNA. The sample table contains approximately 150,000 clones; only one count was recorded for roughly 80% of them. Roughly 5.2% of the sample is in the top ten clones.

The CDR3 spans 16 residues, from the cysteine through the phenylalanine. Just the 48-base CDR3 DNA is kept, in frame starting at base 1. V and J are trimmed by 0 bases and 4 bases, and the gene matches miss 8 bases of the junction. From the germline V gene, CDR1 is SGHTA and CDR2 is FQGNSA. In total, approximately 610 healthy bone marrow donors made up the cohort. Cohort members were all nominally healthy when sampled, although unrecorded immune exposures were likely present. The donor tested CMV seropositive, placing the donor among the approximately 310 seropositive members of the cohort. Each donor provided a peripheral blood sample, and peripheral blood mononuclear cells were used for TCR beta sequencing. Genomic DNA was extracted from the blood cell samples with the Qiagen DNeasy Blood Extraction Kit.

The clonotype was recovered from a woman younger than 35 in good health and CMV-seropositive. The chain was built from TRBV7-2 and TRBJ1-2, with 7 bases aligning to TRBD1. Specimen: PBMCs. The CDR3 protein is CASSLAAGTAIYGYTF. Here is the DNA: TGTGCCAGCAGCTTAGCAGCCGGGACAGCCATCTATGGCTACACCTTC.